The rows below give T cell receptor beta chains drawn from one sample of a study of CD8+ T cells in alopecia areata. Using immunoSEQ multiplex PCR, the repertoire was profiled, and TCRdb retains in-frame clones only, with some absent. The sample holds around 100,000 clones; roughly two fifths are singletons and the top ten take approximately 1.4%. Sequenced input: CD4+ T cells sorted from blood. Receptors originate from a human donor with alopecia areata. CDR3s include the opening cysteine and the closing phenylalanine or tryptophan. D genes are given only for firm matches. The size entry is marked missing in some rows and otherwise reads once, few, many or a size class.

TRBV5-1	TRBJ2-2	once	NA	CASSPGHTGELFF	TGCGCCAGCAGCCCCGGTCACACCGGGGAGCTGTTTTTT
TRBV30	TRBJ2-1	NA	NA	CALQQGSSYNEQFF	TGTGCCTTACAACAGGGTAGCTCCTACAATGAGCAGTTCTTC
TRBV5-1	TRBJ1-5	few	NA	CASSSQGPQPQHF	TGCGCCAGCAGCTCACAGGGTCCGCAGCCCCAGCATTTT
TRBV30	TRBJ2-3	NA	NA	CAWSVGLLTWYF	TGTGCCTGGAGTGTTGGACTACTTACCTGGTATTTT
TRBV5-1	TRBJ2-1	NA	NA	CASSLGWDSAYNEQFF	TGCGCCAGCAGCTTGGGTTGGGACTCCGCCTACAATGAGCAGTTCTTC
TRBV4-3	TRBJ2-3	few	TRBD2	CASSQLAGGPTDTQYF	TGCGCCAGCAGCCAATTAGCGGGGGGCCCCACAGATACGCAGTATTTT
TRBV10-2	TRBJ2-3	once	NA	CASHETPHTQYF	TGCGCCAGCCATGAGACTCCCCATACGCAGTATTTT
TRBV5-1	TRBJ2-1	NA	TRBD1	CASSIPGGRDNEQFF	TGCGCCAGCAGCATTCCAGGGGGCCGGGACAATGAGCAGTTCTTC
TRBV23-1	TRBJ2-1	few	TRBD1	CASSHWPGQGYNEQFF	TGCGCCAGCAGTCATTGGCCGGGACAGGGGTACAATGAGCAGTTCTTC
TRBV7-2	TRBJ2-5	NA	TRBD2	CASSEGLARETQYF	TGTGCCAGCAGCGAAGGACTAGCGCGGGAGACCCAGTACTTC
TRBV2	TRBJ1-2	NA	NA	CASSVGLNYGYTF	TGTGCCAGCAGTGTTGGGCTTAACTATGGCTACACCTTC
TRBV5-3	TRBJ2-7	few	NA	CARSEARRTSVTYEQYF	TGTGCCAGAAGCGAAGCACGACGAACGAGCGTAACCTACGAGCAGTACTTC
TRBV30	TRBJ1-4	NA	NA	CAWSGGAREKLFF	TGTGCCTGGAGTGGAGGGGCGCGGGAAAAACTGTTTTTT
TRBV18	TRBJ1-4	NA	NA	CASSPLRDEKLFF	TGTGCCAGCTCACCACTTCGGGACGAAAAACTGTTTTTT
TRBV12-5	TRBJ2-1	NA	TRBD2	CASGFKTSGSSYNEQFF	TGTGCTAGTGGTTTCAAAACTAGCGGGAGCTCCTACAATGAGCAGTTCTTC